A selection of T cell receptor beta chains follows, all from one sample in a study of blood T cells in healthy people across ages. TCRdb reanalysed the 5' RACE reads using MiXCR and keeps one entry per CDR3 protein. This sample has 1.5 million to 2 million distinct CDR3 sequences, with 30% to 40% found just once. The sample consisted of blood. The receptors shown here come from a human donor in good health. The CDR3 runs from the conserved cysteine through the conserved F or W. The order of the fields is D gene, V gene, J gene, clone size, CDR3 protein, CDR3 DNA. A D gene is named only where the DNA matches it firmly. Size is stated for part of the rows, as once, few or many counts, or as a class when the clone is expanded.

>TRBD1|TRBV7-9|TRBJ2-3|few
CASSFSIDGQGRVDTQYF
TGTGCCAGCAGCTTCTCCATCGACGGACAGGGAAGGGTAGATACGCAGTATTTT
>-|TRBV6-2/TRBV6-3|TRBJ1-1|-
CASSSLRGWTEAFF
TGTGCCAGCAGTTCCCTCAGGGGTTGGACTGAAGCTTTCTTT
>-|TRBV11-2|TRBJ2-7|-
CASSLADRQPDLPYEQYF
TGTGCCAGCAGCTTAGCGGACCGCCAGCCCGACCTCCCCTACGAGCAGTACTTC
>-|TRBV7-8|TRBJ1-4|few
CASSLPGSRAEKLFF
TGTGCCAGCAGCTTACCGGGATCCAGGGCTGAAAAACTGTTTTTT
>-|TRBV13|TRBJ2-1|-
CASSFLLSQEQFF
TGTGCCAGCAGCTTTCTATTATCGCAGGAGCAGTTCTTC
>-|TRBV7-8|TRBJ2-7|few
CASSLVRVYEQYF
TGTGCCAGCAGCTTAGTCAGGGTATACGAGCAGTACTTC
>TRBD1|TRBV5-1|TRBJ1-1|few
CASKTGTGGSEAFF
TGCGCCAGCAAAACCGGGACAGGGGGCTCTGAAGCTTTCTTT
>-|TRBV7-2|TRBJ1-2|-
CASSLARRIIYGYTF
TGTGCCAGCAGCTTAGCGCGCCGAATCATCTATGGCTACACCTTC
>-|TRBV12-3/TRBV12-4|TRBJ2-6|many
CASSLSRAGANVLTF
TGTGCCAGCAGTTTATCAAGGGCTGGGGCCAACGTCCTGACTTTC
>-|TRBV7-9|TRBJ1-2|many
CATGYGYTF
TGTGCCACAGGATATGGCTACACCTTC
>TRBD1|TRBV7-9|TRBJ2-2|-
CASSPGTAEARVLFF
TGTGCCAGCAGCCCCGGGACAGCTGAAGCCCGGGTGCTGTTTTTT
>TRBD1|TRBV3-1|TRBJ1-2|-
CASSQLDRDYGDTF
TGTGCCAGCAGCCAACTGGACAGGGACTATGGCGACACCTTC
>-|TRBV25-1|TRBJ1-2|-
CASSEFGSDYGYTF
TGTGCCAGCAGTGAATTCGGCAGTGACTATGGCTACACCTTC
>TRBD1|TRBV12-3/TRBV12-4|TRBJ1-6|few
CASSSPGQGSYNPPLHF
TGTGCCAGCAGTTCGCCGGGACAGGGCTCCTATAATCCACCCCTCCACTTT
>-|TRBV6-5|TRBJ1-1|-
CASSLDFLNTEAFF
TGTGCCAGCAGTTTGGATTTCCTGAACACTGAAGCTTTCTTT
>-|TRBV7-2|TRBJ2-5|few
CASSWVGQGETQYF
TGTGCCAGCAGCTGGGTGGGTCAGGGGGAGACCCAGTACTTC
>-|TRBV2|TRBJ2-1|few
CASSADRRLDEQFF
TGTGCCAGCAGTGCAGACAGGCGGCTGGATGAGCAGTTCTTC
>TRBD2|TRBV7-2|TRBJ2-7|-
CASSLVGTSGSYEQYF
TGTGCCAGCAGCTTAGTCGGGACTAGCGGATCCTACGAGCAGTACTTC
>-|TRBV7-2|TRBJ2-1|-
CASSLQLYSYNEQFF
TGTGCCAGCAGCCTCCAGCTTTATTCCTACAATGAGCAGTTCTTC
>-|TRBV20-1|TRBJ1-2|-
CSARDTSNYGYTF
TGCAGTGCTAGGGACACATCTAACTATGGCTACACCTTC
>-|TRBV2|TRBJ2-5|-
CASSPTWQETQYF
TGTGCCAGCAGTCCAACATGGCAAGAGACCCAGTACTTC
>-|TRBV28|TRBJ1-1|once
CASTPVGGYNTEAFF
TGTGCCAGCACCCCAGTCGGGGGATATAACACTGAAGCTTTCTTT
>TRBD1|TRBV2|TRBJ2-3|few
CASSAGTVRDTQYF
TGTGCCAGCAGCGCTGGGACAGTTCGAGATACGCAGTATTTT
>-|TRBV28|TRBJ2-6|-
CASSFAGRTGANVLTF
TGTGCCAGCAGTTTTGCAGGGAGGACTGGGGCCAACGTCCTGACTTTC
>-|TRBV7-9|TRBJ1-2|many
CASSFSGGGYTF
TGTGCCAGCAGCTTTTCGGGAGGCGGCTACACCTTC
>-|TRBV7-9|TRBJ2-6|-
CASSDGAGANVLTF
TGTGCCAGCAGCGATGGGGCTGGGGCCAACGTCCTGACTTTC
>TRBD2|TRBV29-1|TRBJ2-7|many
CSVEGTSLYEQYF
TGCAGCGTTGAAGGGACTAGCCTTTACGAGCAGTACTTC
>-|TRBV5-1|TRBJ1-1|-
CASSLARGATTEAFF
TGCGCCAGCAGCTTGGCACGTGGGGCTACCACTGAAGCTTTCTTT
>-|TRBV7-2|TRBJ2-1|few
CASSRGLPNEQFF
TGTGCCAGCAGCCGCGGACTCCCCAATGAGCAGTTCTTC
>-|TRBV5-6|TRBJ2-3|-
CASNLGLRGGGDTQYF
TGTGCCAGCAACTTGGGTTTGCGGGGAGGTGGTGATACGCAGTATTTT
>-|TRBV5-1|TRBJ2-3|many
CASSLGVVTDTQYF
TGCGCCAGCAGCCTAGGGGTCGTTACAGATACGCAGTATTTT